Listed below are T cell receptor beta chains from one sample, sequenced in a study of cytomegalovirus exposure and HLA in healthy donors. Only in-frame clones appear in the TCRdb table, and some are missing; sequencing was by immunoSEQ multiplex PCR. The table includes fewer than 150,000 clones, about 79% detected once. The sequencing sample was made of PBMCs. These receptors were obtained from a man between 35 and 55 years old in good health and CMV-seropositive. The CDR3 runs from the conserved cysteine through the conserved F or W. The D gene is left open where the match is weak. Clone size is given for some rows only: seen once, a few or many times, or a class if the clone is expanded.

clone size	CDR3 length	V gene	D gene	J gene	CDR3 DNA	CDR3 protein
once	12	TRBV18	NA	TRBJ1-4	TGTGCCAGCTCGCCGGACAGAGTGGAACTGTTTTTT	CASSPDRVELFF
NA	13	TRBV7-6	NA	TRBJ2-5	TGTGCCAGCAGCTTAGTGGCCTTAGAGACCCAGTACTTC	CASSLVALETQYF
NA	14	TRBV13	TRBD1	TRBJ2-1	TGTGCCAGCAGCGGAGGACAGGATTACAATGAGCAGTTCTTC	CASSGGQDYNEQFF
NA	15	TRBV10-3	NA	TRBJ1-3	TGTGCCATCAGTGTGGACTCCAGCTCTGGAAACACCATATATTTT	CAISVDSSSGNTIYF
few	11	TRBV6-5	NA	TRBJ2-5	TGTGCCGTTCAGGGTGGAGAGACCCAGTACTTC	CAVQGGETQYF
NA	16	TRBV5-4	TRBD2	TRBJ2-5	TGTGCCAGCAGCCCTATGGCGGGAGGGTACCAAGAGACCCAGTACTTC	CASSPMAGGYQETQYF
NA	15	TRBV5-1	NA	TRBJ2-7	TGCGCCAGCAGCTTGGACCGATCCGTCAATAGCGAGCAGTACTTC	CASSLDRSVNSEQYF
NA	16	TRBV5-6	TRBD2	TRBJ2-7	TGTGCCAGCAGCTTGGGGGGCGGGGGGTTGGGCTACGAGCAGTACTTC	CASSLGGGGLGYEQYF
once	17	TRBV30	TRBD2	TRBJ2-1	TGTGCCTGGAGCCCCGGGACTAGCGGGAGTCTGTTCTATGAGCAGTTCTTC	CAWSPGTSGSLFYEQFF
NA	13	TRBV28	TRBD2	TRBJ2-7	TGTGCCAGCAGTTTAGCGGGAGTCTACGAGCAGTACTTC	CASSLAGVYEQYF
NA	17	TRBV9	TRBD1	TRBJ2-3	TGTGCCAGCAGCTTTACCCGGACAGGGGGCGGCACAGATACGCAGTATTTT	CASSFTRTGGGTDTQYF
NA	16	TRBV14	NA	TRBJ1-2	TGTGCCAGCAGCCAAGCCTCTGGGGCAGTTAGCTATGGCTACACCTTC	CASSQASGAVSYGYTF
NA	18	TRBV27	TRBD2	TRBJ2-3	TGTGCCAGCAAATTATGGGGACGGGGGGGGACTAGCACAGATACGCAGTATTTT	CASKLWGRGGTSTDTQYF
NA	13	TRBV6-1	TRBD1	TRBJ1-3	TGTGCCAGCAGGGGGGACAGCGGAAACACCATATATTTT	CASRGDSGNTIYF
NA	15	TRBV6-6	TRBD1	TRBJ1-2	TGTGCCAGCAGATGGACCGGGACAGGGGGTAATGGCTACACCTTC	CASRWTGTGGNGYTF
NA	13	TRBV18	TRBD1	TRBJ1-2	TGTGCCAGCTCACCGGGACAGGGGGGAAAATCCACCTTC	CASSPGQGGKSTF
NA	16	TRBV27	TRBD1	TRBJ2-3	TGTGCCAGCAGTTTGCTTACCGGGACAGGGGCAGATACGCAGTATTTT	CASSLLTGTGADTQYF
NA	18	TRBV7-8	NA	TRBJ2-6	TGTGCCAGCAGCTTCCGGGCAGGGGCCCCCTCTGGGGCCAACGTCCTGACTTTC	CASSFRAGAPSGANVLTF
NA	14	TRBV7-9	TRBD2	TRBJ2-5	TGTTCCAGCAGAGAAAGGACTAGCGAGGAGACCCAGTACTTC	CSSRERTSEETQYF
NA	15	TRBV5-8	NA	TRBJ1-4	TGTGCCAGCAGCCCCGGGAGTGCAACTAATGAAAAACTGTTTTTT	CASSPGSATNEKLFF
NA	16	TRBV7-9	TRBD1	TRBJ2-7	TGTGCCAGCAGCTCCCTTAGGACAGGGGGGTCCTACGAGCAGTACTTC	CASSSLRTGGSYEQYF
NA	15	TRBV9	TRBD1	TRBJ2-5	TGTGCCAGCAGCCCTCGGGACAGGGGCGCTGAGACCCAGTACTTC	CASSPRDRGAETQYF
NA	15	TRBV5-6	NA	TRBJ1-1	TGTGCCAGCAGCCGACTGGGGACAAGATACACTGAAGCTTTCTTT	CASSRLGTRYTEAFF
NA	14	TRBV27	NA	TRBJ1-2	TGTGCCAGCAGTTTATCTGGCCCGGGGAATGGCTACACCTTC	CASSLSGPGNGYTF
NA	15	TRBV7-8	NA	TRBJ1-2	TGTGCCAGCAGCTTTATCAGGGCGTCGCATTATGGCTACACCTTC	CASSFIRASHYGYTF
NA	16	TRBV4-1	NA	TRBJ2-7	TGCGCCAGCAGCGCTCAAAGGACTGCGTTTACCTACGAGCAGTACTTC	CASSAQRTAFTYEQYF
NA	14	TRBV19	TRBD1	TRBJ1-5	TGTGCCAGTACAGGACAGGGGGGCAATCAGCCCCAGCATTTT	CASTGQGGNQPQHF
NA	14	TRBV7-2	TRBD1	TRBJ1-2	TGTGCCAGCAGCCCGGACAGGGGGTACTATGGCTACACCTTC	CASSPDRGYYGYTF
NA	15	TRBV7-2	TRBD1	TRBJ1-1	TGTGCCAGCAGCGAGAGACAGGGCCGGAACACTGAAGCTTTCTTT	CASSERQGRNTEAFF
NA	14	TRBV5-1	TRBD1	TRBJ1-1	TGCGCCAGCAGGTTCGGGACAGGGACCCCTGAAGCTTTCTTT	CASRFGTGTPEAFF
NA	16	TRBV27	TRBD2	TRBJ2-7	TGTGCCAGCAGTCTCTGGAGCGGGGGGGCTCCCTACGAGCAGTACTTC	CASSLWSGGAPYEQYF
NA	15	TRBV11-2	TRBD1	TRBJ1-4	TGTGCCAGCAGCCTAGGGGACAGGGATCATGAAAAACTGTTTTTT	CASSLGDRDHEKLFF
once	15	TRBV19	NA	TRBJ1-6	TGTGCCAGTAGTAGAACAGGGAGCTATAATTCACCCCTCCACTTT	CASSRTGSYNSPLHF
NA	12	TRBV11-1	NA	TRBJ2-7	TGTGCCAGCAGCTTAGGGGAGTACGAGCAGTACTTC	CASSLGEYEQYF
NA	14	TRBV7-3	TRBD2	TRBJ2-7	TGTGCCAGCAGCTTAACTAGCGGGCACTACGAGCAGTACTTC	CASSLTSGHYEQYF
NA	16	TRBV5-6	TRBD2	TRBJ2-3	TGTGCCAGCAGCTTGACTAGCGGGAGGACCTCAGATACGCAGTATTTT	CASSLTSGRTSDTQYF
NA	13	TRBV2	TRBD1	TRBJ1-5	TGTGCCAGCAGGACAGGGGGGAACGGGCCCCAGCATTTT	CASRTGGNGPQHF